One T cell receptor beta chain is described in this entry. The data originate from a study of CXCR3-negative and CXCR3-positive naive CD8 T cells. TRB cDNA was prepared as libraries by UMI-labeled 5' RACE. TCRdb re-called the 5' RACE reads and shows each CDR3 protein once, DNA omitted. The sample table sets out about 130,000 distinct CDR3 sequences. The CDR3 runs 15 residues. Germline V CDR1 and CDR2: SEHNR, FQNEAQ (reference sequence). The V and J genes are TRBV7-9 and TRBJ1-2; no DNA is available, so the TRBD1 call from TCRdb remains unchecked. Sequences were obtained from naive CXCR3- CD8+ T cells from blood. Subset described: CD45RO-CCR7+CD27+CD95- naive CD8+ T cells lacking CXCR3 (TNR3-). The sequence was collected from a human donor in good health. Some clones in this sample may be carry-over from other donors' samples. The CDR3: CASSYGPVGTNGYTF.